The present T cell receptor beta chain was sequenced within a study of blood T cell repertoires in COVID-19. Study-wide background: Researchers got acute and convalescent COVID-19 samples from the United States, Italy and Spain. Nucleic acid was either cDNA or gDNA, and it came from T cells, B-cell-depleted T cells, or PBMCs.

This clone has a single count. Authors' analysis steps: Nucleated cell counts were estimated from reference gene primer amplification. The data were produced by immunoSEQ multiplex PCR, yet TCRdb's version contains in-frame clones alone and is incomplete. The DNA was the basis for D and trimming; V, J and clone size are from that table. The data hold about 100,000 clones, with 85% observed a single time. This sequence originates from a man aged 45-65 years with active or convalescent COVID-19. The sequenced sample consisted of peripheral blood.

The CDR3 protein is CASSQPSGGEQFF. DNA for the CDR3: TGTGCCAGCAGCCAACCTAGCGGGGGTGAGCAGTTCTTC. This chain connects TRBV4-2 to TRBJ2-1; 10 bases match TRBD2. In germline, CDR1 is LGHNA, CDR2 YNFKEQ. CDR3 length equals 13 residues. Trimming took 2 bases from V and 9 from J; bases not matched to a gene: 1.